This T cell receptor beta chain derives from a study of blood T cell repertoires in COVID-19. Sequenced by immunoSEQ multiplex PCR; TCRdb stores in-frame clones only, minus some. The repertoire includes about 180,000 clones, 70% to 90% of them detected once, and 9.8% sits in the top ten. Germline CDR1 LNHDA, CDR2 SQIVND (reference sequence). The length of the CDR3 is 14 residues. With 6 bases clipped from V and 6 bases from J, the junction kept 8 bases outside the gene matches. Sequenced sample: peripheral blood. The receptor's source is an elderly woman with acute or convalescent COVID-19. The chain joins TRBV19 to TRBJ1-2; 9 bases match TRBD1. CDR3 nucleotide sequence: TGTGCCAGTAGCGCCACAGGGGGCGGGCATGGCTACACCTTC. It translates to CASSATGGGHGYTF.